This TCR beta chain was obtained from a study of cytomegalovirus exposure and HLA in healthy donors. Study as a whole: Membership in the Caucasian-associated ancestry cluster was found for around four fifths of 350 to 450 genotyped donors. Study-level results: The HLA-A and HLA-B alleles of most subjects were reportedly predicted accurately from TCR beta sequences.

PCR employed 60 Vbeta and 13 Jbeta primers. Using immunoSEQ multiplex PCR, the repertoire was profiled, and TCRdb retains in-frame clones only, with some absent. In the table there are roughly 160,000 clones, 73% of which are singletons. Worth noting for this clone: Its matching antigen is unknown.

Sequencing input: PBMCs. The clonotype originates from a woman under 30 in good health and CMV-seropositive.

In DNA form, the CDR3 reads TGTGCCAGCAGCTCCTACAGGGGGCTTAAGGACACTGAAGCTTTCTTT. Protein: CASSSYRGLKDTEAFF. The chain links TRBV5-5 to TRBJ1-1, with 9 bases that match TRBD1. Germline V gives CDR1 SGHKS, CDR2 YYEKEE (reference sequence). This CDR3 region has 16 residues. V dropped 3 bases and J dropped 3; count of bases not matched to a gene: 9.